This TCR beta chain stems from a study of Ad26.COV2.S vaccination and SARS-CoV-2 variants. General study findings and limits: Total T cell responses were possibly underestimated by TCR breadth and depth analyses. Vaccine and placebo recipients had similar non-spike TCR breadth.

Treatment specified: roughly 19 received Ad26.COV2.S at low or high dose, single or two shots; roughly five received placebo; per-sample allocation not given. After the first vaccine or placebo injection, samples were drawn on day 63. Points on this clone: Its antigen is not known.

Sequencing was performed with immunoSEQ multiplex PCR; in TCRdb, only in-frame clones are kept and a portion is missing. The table includes a few hundred thousand clones, around 93% detected once. The CDR3 is made up of 14 amino acids. J gave up 6 bases and V 4 bases, and 6 bases lay outside the gene matches. Per the germline V gene, CDR1 is KGHDR and CDR2 is SFDVKD. This sequence originates from a person between 18 and 65 years old who received the Ad26.COV2.S COVID-19 vaccine or a placebo. The chain joins TRBV24-1 to TRBJ2-5; 8 bases line up with TRBD1. The sample here was peripheral blood, taken in a trial of Ad26.COV2.S vaccine versus placebo. The CDR3 region is CATSDAGQGQTQYF. The CDR3 DNA sequence: TGTGCCACCAGTGACGCTGGACAGGGCCAGACCCAGTACTTC.